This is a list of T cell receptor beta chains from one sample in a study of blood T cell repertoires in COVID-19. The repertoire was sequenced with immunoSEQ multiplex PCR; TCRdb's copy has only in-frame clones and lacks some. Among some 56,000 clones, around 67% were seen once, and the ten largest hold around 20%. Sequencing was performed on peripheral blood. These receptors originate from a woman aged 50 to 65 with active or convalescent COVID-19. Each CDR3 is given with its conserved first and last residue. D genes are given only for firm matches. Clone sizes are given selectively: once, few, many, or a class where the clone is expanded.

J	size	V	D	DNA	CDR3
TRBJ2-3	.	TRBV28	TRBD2	TGTGCCAGCAGTTTAGCGGGAGGGCCCAAAGCGGATACGCAGTATTTT	CASSLAGGPKADTQYF
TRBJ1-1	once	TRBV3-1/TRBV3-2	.	TGTGCCAGCAGCCAAGAGGGCACCCTGGGTGAAGCTTTCTTT	CASSQEGTLGEAFF
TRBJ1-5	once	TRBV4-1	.	TGCGCCAGCAGCCGTGCGGGGACGGGCATGGGTCAGCCCCAGCATTTT	CASSRAGTGMGQPQHF
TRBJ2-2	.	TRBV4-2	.	TGTGCCAGCAGCCAACTTACCAGGGGTACGAACACCGGGGAGCTGTTTTTT	CASSQLTRGTNTGELFF
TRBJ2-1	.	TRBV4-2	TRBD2	TGTGCCAGCAGCCAAGATAAAGGCGGGAGGGCCTTCAATGAGCAGTTCTTC	CASSQDKGGRAFNEQFF
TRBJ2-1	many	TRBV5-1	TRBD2	TGCGCCAGCAGCTGGGCCGGACTAGCGGGAGTCTACAATGAGCAGTTCTTC	CASSWAGLAGVYNEQFF
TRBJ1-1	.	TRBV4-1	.	TGCGCCAGCAGCCAGGAGGTAGGGCAACGAGCTTTCTTT	CASSQEVGQRAFF
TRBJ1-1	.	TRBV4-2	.	TGTGCCAGCAGCCAAGATGTGCAGGGGTACACTGAAGCTTTCTTT	CASSQDVQGYTEAFF
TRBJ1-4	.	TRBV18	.	TGTGCCAGCTCTCTCCAGGGTGCGGTTCAGGAAAAACTGTTTTTT	CASSLQGAVQEKLFF
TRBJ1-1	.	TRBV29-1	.	TGCAGCGTTGAAGATCAGGGGTTCACTGAAGCTTTCTTT	CSVEDQGFTEAFF
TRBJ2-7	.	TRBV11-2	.	TGTGCCAGCAGCTTAGCCCACTCCTACGAGCAGTACTTC	CASSLAHSYEQYF
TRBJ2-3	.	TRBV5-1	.	TGCGCCAGCAGCCTTTCGCAGGGCACAGATACGCAGTATTTT	CASSLSQGTDTQYF
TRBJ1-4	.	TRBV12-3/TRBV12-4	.	TGTGCCAGCGTGCGGGGAGATGAAGAAAAACTGTTTTTT	CASVRGDEEKLFF
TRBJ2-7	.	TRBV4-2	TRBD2	TGTGCCAGCAGCCAAGATCAGGGACTAACGGGAGAGGAGTACGAGCAGTACTTC	CASSQDQGLTGEEYEQYF
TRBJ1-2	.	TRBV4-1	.	TGCGCCAGCAGCCAAGATCTCGCGGCAGGACTCTATGGCTACACCTTC	CASSQDLAAGLYGYTF
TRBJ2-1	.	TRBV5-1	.	TGCGCCAGCACCTCTGGACAGGGAGGGAATGAGCAGTTCTTC	CASTSGQGGNEQFF
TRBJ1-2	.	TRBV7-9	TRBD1	TGTGCCAGCGGGTCTGACAGGGAGTGGGATGGCTACACCTTC	CASGSDREWDGYTF
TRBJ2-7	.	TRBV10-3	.	TGTGCCATCAAGAGCGGACCTTCCTACGAGCAGTACTTC	CAIKSGPSYEQYF
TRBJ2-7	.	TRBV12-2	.	TGTGCAAGTCGCTTAGAGACTAGCGGGGAGTACGAGCAGTACTTC	CASRLETSGEYEQYF
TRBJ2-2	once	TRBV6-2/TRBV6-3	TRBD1	TGTGCCAGCAGCCCTAGGGACAGGGGAAACACCGGGGAGCTGTTTTTT	CASSPRDRGNTGELFF
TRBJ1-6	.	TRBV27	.	TGTGCCAGCTCCCCATCCGGCAGGGTGGAGTATAATTCACCCCTCCACTTT	CASSPSGRVEYNSPLHF
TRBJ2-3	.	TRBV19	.	TGTGCCAGTAGTATAGGGACTAGCACAGATACGCAGTATTTT	CASSIGTSTDTQYF
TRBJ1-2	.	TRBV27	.	TGTGCCAGCACCTCCGCGTGGACCCGGGGGGGAGGCTACACCTTC	CASTSAWTRGGGYTF
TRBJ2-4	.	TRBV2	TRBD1	TGTGCCAGCAGTGAAAAGGGGGCCGGCAAAAACATTCAGTACTTC	CASSEKGAGKNIQYF
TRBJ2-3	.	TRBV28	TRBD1	TGTGCCAGCAACCCCACGGGACAGGGGTCATATACGCAGTATTTT	CASNPTGQGSYTQYF
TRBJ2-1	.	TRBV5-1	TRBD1	TGCGCCAGCAGCTTGGAGACAGGGGTCTACAATGAGCAGTTCTTC	CASSLETGVYNEQFF
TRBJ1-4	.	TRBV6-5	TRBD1	TGTGCCAGCAGATCCGGACAGGGACCTGAAAAACTGTTTTTT	CASRSGQGPEKLFF
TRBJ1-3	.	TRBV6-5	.	TGTGCCAGCAGTTACTCAAGATCTCTAGGATCCACCATATATTTT	CASSYSRSLGSTIYF
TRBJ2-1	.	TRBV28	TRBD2	TGTGCCAGCAGTGAATCCAGAATCGGGACTAGTGGAGGTGAGCAGTTCTTC	CASSESRIGTSGGEQFF
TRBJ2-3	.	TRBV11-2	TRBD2	TGTGCCAGCAGCCCTAGCGGGACAGATACGCAGTATTTT	CASSPSGTDTQYF
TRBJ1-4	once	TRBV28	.	TGTGCCAGCAGCCCCCGGGGTAATGAAAAACTGTTTTTT	CASSPRGNEKLFF
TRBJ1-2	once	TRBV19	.	TGTGCCAGTAAAGGCAGGTGGCCTTATGGCTACACCTTC	CASKGRWPYGYTF
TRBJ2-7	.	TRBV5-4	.	TGTGCCAGCAGCTGGGCAGGGGCCCGCCCCTACGAGCAGTACTTC	CASSWAGARPYEQYF
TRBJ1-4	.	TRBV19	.	TGTGCCAGTAGGGTCGGGGAGATGACTGAAAAACTGTTTTTT	CASRVGEMTEKLFF
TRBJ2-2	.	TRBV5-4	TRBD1	TGTGCCAGGAACCGGGACAGACCCACCGGGGAGCTGTTTTTT	CARNRDRPTGELFF
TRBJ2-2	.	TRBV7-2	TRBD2	TGTGCCAGCAGCTTAACGGTGGGACTAGCGGGAAACACCGGGGAGCTGTTTTTT	CASSLTVGLAGNTGELFF
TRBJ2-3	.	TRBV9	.	TGTGCCAGCAGCGGGCGCCAGGGTGCTAGCACAGATACGCAGTATTTT	CASSGRQGASTDTQYF
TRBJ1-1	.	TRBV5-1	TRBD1	TGCGCCAGCAGCCCAGACAGGGGAATGAACACTGAAGCTTTCTTT	CASSPDRGMNTEAFF
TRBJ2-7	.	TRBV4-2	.	TGTGCCAGCAGCCAGGTAGCGGTTCAGTGGTTGGAGCAGTACTTC	CASSQVAVQWLEQYF
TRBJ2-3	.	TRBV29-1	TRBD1	TGCAGCGTTGACGTACAGGGGGCCGGGACAGATACGCAGTATTTT	CSVDVQGAGTDTQYF
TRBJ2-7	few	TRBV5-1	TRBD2	TGCGCCAGCTCCGTCGCACTAGCGGGAGACGAGCAGTACTTC	CASSVALAGDEQYF
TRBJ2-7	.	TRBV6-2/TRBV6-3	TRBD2	TGTGCCAGCAGTTGGGAGGGCTCCACCTCGCAGTACTTC	CASSWEGSTSQYF
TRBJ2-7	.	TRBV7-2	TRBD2	TGTGCCAGCAGCCCCAATCGAATAGCGGGAGGATACGAGCAGTACTTC	CASSPNRIAGGYEQYF
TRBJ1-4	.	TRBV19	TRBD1	TGTGCCAGTAGTGCGGGACAGAAAAATGAAAAACTGTTTTTT	CASSAGQKNEKLFF
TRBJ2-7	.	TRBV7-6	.	TGTGCCAGCAGCTTAAGGGACAAATACGAGCAGTACTTC	CASSLRDKYEQYF
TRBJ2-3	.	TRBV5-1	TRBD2	TGCGCCAGCAGCTTGGCCGTAGCGGGGCTCACAGATACGCAGTATTTT	CASSLAVAGLTDTQYF
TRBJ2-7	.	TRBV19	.	TGTGCCAGTAGTAAGAGTGGAGGGCCTCAGTACGAGCAGTACTTC	CASSKSGGPQYEQYF
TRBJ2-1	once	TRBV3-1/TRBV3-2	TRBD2	TGTGCCAGCAGCCGTACGGGACTAGCGGGAGGGCCTGGGGTTGAGCAGTTCTTC	CASSRTGLAGGPGVEQFF
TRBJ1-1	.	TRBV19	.	TGTGCCAGTAGTATTGCCTATAACACTGAAGCTTTCTTT	CASSIAYNTEAFF
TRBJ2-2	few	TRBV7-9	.	TGTGCCAGCAGCCCCCCGCTCGGTGGGAACACCGGGGAGCTGTTTTTT	CASSPPLGGNTGELFF
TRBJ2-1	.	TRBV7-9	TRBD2	TGTGCCAGCAGCTCTTCCATTGCGGGAGTGGCCTACAATGAGCAGTTCTTC	CASSSSIAGVAYNEQFF
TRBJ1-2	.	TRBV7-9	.	TGTGCCAGCAGCCCCGGCGGGGCGGGGTATGGCTACACCTTC	CASSPGGAGYGYTF
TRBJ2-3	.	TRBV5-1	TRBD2	TGCGCCAGCAGCTGGGGACTAGCGGAGACCACAGATACGCAGTATTTT	CASSWGLAETTDTQYF
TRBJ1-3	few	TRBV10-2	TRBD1	TGCGCCAGCCGTTTTGGACAGGGCTCTGGAAACACCATATATTTT	CASRFGQGSGNTIYF